This record covers a single T cell receptor (beta chain). Trimming took 5 bases from V and 0 from J, leaving 11 bases between them. The germline V gene has CDR1 MNHNS and CDR2 SASEGT. The CDR3 is 16 amino acids. The entry originates in a study of tumor and adjacent non-tumor tissue in lung cancer. TCRbeta libraries were built with three rounds of nested PCR, modified from ARM-PCR. From the multiplex PCR reads, TCRdb called clonotypes with MiXCR, one entry per CDR3 protein. The sample has some 100,000 distinct CDR3 sequences; 60% to 70% are singletons. The template was RNA from unsorted bulk tissue. This non-tumor lung sample came from over 3 cm beyond the tumor edge.

The chain uses TRBV6-1 and TRBJ2-6; D is unclear. The clonotype comes from a man between 60 and 70 years old with non-small cell lung cancer. The sample taken for sequencing was distant non-tumor lung tissue. This CDR3 reads CASSRRATSGANVLTF. The CDR3 DNA reads as TGTGCCAGCAGTCGACGGGCCACCTCTGGGGCCAACGTCCTGACTTTC.